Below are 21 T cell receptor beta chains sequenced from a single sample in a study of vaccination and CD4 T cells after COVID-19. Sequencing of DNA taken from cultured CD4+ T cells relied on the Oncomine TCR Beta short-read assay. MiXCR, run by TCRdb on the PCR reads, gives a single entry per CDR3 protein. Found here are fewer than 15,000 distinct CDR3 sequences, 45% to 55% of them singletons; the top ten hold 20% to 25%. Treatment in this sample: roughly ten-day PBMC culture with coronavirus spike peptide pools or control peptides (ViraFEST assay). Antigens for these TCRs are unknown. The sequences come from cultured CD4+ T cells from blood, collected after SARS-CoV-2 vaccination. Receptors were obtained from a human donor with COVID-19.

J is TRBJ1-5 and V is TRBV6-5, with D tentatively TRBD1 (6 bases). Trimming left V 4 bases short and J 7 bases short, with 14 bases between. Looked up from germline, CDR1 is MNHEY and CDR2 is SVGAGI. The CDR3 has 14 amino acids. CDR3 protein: CASSLLQGGQPQHF. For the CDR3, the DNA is TGTGCCAGCAGTTTACTACAGGGAGGGCAGCCCCAGCATTTT.

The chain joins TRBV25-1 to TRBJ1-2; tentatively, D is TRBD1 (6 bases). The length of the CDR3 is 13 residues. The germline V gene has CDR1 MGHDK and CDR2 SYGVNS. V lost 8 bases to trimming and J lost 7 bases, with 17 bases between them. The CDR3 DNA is TGTGCCAGCCGATCCGGGACAAGTTTTGGCTACACCTTC. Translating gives CASRSGTSFGYTF.

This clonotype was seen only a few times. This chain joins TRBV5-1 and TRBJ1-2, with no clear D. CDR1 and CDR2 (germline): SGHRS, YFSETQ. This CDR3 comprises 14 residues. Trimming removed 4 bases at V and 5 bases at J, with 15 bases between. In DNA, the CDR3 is TGCGCCAGCAGCGAGGACGGACCTCCGTATGGCTACACCTTC. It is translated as CASSEDGPPYGYTF.

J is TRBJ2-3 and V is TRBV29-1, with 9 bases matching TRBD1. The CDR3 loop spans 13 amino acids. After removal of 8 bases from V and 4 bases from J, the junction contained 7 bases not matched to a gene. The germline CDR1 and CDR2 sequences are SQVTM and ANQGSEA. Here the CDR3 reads CSSRQGGPDTQYF. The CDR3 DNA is TGCAGCTCCAGACAGGGGGGCCCAGATACGCAGTATTTT.

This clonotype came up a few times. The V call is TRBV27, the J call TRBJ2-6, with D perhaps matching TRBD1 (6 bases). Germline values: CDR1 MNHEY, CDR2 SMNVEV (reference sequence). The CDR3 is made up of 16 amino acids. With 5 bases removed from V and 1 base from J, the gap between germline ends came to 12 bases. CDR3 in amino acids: CASSPFRGSGANVLTF. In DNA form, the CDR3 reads TGTGCCAGCAGTCCTTTTAGGGGGTCTGGGGCCAACGTCCTGACTTTC.

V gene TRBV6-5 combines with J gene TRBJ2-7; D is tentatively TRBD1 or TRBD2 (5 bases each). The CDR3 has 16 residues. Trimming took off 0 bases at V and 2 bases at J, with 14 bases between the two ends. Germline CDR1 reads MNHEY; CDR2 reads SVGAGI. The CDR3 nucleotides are TGTGCCAGCAGTTACTCTGGGGGAAATTCCCCCTACGAGCAGTACTTC. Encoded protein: CASSYSGGNSPYEQYF.

CDR3 sequence reads: CASSLAADNYGYTF. Written as DNA, the CDR3 is TGTGCCAGCAGCTTAGCGGCAGACAACTATGGCTACACCTTC. The rearrangement uses TRBV7-9 and TRBJ1-2; unclear D gene. The germline V and J ends were trimmed by 0 bases and 2 bases, with 7 bases remaining between them. Germline V gene sequence: CDR1 SEHNR, CDR2 FQNEAQ (reference sequence). The CDR3 totals 14 residues.

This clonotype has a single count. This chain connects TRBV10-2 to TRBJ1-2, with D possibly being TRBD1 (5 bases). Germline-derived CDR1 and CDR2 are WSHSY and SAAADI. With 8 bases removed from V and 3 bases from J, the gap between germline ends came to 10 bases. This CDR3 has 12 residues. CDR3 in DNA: TGCGCCAGCCGCGGGGGTGACTATGGCTACACCTTC. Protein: CASRGGDYGYTF.

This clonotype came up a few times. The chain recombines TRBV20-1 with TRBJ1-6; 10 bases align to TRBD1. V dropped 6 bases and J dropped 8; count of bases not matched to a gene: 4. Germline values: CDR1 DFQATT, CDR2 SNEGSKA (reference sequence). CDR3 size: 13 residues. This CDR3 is CSASTGGYSPLHF. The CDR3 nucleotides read TGCAGTGCGTCGACAGGGGGCTATTCACCCCTCCACTTT.

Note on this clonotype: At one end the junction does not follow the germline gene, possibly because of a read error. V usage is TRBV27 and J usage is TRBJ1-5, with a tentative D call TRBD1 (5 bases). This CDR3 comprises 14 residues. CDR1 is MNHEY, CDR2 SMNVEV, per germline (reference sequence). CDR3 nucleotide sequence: TGTGCCGGCAGAGTTTCCTGGGGGAATCAGCCCCAGCATTTT. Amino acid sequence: CAGRVSWGNQPQHF.

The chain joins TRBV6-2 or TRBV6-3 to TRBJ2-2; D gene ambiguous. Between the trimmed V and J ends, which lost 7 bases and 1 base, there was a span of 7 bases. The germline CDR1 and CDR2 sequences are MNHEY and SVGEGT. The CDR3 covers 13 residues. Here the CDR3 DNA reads TGTGCCAGCAAGACAATGAACACCGGGGAGCTGTTTTTT. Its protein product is CASKTMNTGELFF.

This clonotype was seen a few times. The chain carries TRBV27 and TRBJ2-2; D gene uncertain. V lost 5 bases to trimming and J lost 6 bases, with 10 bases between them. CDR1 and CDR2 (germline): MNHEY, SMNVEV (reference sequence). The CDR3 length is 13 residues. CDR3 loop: CASSLGSAGELFF. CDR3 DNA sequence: TGTGCCAGCAGTCTAGGCTCGGCCGGGGAGCTGTTTTTT.

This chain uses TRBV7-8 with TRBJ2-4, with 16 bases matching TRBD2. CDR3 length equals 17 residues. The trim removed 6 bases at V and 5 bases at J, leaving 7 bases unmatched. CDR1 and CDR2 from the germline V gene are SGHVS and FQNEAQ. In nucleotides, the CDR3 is TGTGCCAGCAGACAGGGACTAGCGGGGGGGGGCCAAAACATTCAGTACTTC. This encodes CASRQGLAGGGQNIQYF.

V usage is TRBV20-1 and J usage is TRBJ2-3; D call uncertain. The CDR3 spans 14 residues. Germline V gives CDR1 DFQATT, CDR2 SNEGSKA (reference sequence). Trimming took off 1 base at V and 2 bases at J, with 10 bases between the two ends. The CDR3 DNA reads TGCAGTGCTAGAGGGATGCGAGTCACAGATACGCAGTATTTT. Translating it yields CSARGMRVTDTQYF.

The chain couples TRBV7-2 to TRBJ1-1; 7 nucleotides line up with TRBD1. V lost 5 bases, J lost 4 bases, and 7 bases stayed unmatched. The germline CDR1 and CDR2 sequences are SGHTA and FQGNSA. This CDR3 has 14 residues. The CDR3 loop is CASSVLQGFTEAFF. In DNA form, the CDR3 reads TGTGCCAGCAGCGTATTACAGGGGTTCACTGAAGCTTTCTTT.

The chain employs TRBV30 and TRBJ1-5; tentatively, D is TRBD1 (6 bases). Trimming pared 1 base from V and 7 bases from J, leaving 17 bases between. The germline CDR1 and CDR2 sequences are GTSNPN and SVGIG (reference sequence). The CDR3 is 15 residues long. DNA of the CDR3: TGTGCCTGGAGTGCGACAGGAGGCGCCGGCCAGCCCCAGCATTTT. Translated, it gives CAWSATGGAGQPQHF.

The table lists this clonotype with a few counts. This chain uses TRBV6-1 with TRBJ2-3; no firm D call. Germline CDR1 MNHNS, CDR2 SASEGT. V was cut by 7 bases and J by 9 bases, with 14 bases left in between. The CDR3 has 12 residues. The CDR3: CASTTTDRTQYF. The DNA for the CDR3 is TGTGCCAGCACCACGACCGATCGGACGCAGTATTTT.

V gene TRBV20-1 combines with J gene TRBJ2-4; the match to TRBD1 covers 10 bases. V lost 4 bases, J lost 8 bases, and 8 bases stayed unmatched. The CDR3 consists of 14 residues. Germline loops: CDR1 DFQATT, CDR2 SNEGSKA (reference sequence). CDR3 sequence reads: CSAKDRGQGDIQYF. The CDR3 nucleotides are TGCAGTGCTAAAGACAGGGGGCAGGGGGACATTCAGTACTTC.

CDR3 protein: CSGGQGSYEQYF. CDR3 sequence (DNA): TGCAGTGGCGGACAGGGTTCCTACGAGCAGTACTTC. The gene calls are TRBV20-1 and TRBJ2-7, with 8 positions matching TRBD1. CDR1 and CDR2 (germline): DFQATT, SNEGSKA (reference sequence). Unmatched junction bases numbered 3, after V lost 7 bases and J lost 1 base. The CDR3 loop spans 12 amino acids.

The CDR3 DNA reads as TGTGCCAGCAGTTTTCGGGGGAGAGAGACCCAGTACTTC. Protein: CASSFRGRETQYF. The chain is built from TRBV12-3 or TRBV12-4 and TRBJ2-5, with D possibly matching TRBD2 (6 bases). The V end was cut by 3 bases, the J end by 4 bases, with 9 bases between. This CDR3 has 13 residues.

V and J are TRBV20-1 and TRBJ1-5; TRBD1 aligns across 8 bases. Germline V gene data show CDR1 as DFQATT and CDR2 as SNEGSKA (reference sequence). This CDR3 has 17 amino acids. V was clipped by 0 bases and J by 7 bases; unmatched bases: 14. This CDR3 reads CSARDEPGGEGFQPQHF. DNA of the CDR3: TGCAGTGCTAGAGATGAGCCAGGGGGCGAAGGGTTCCAGCCCCAGCATTTT.